This T cell receptor (beta chain) appears in the sequencing data of a study of a mutant IDH1 vaccine in newly diagnosed glioma. About the research overall: In weeks 1, 3, 5, 7, 11, 15, 19 and 23, patients were vaccinated. Investigators started vaccination 4-6 weeks after radiotherapy alone, or with temozolomide cycles. General study findings and limits: Pseudoprogression appeared independent of alterations in top peripheral clonotypes.

Repertoires were generated with immunoSEQ multiplex PCR, while TCRdb's copy carries only in-frame clones and drops some. The data contain tens of thousands of clones, approximately 85% of them seen just once; the ten biggest clones take up over 0.7%. Time point denoted: week 23, last vaccination. Vaccine doses each comprised 300 ug of mutant IDH1 20-mer peptide, with topical imiquimod. Concerning this clone: The target antigen is unknown.

The V gene end was trimmed by 8 bases and the J gene end by 7 bases; junction bases not matched to a gene: 17. The CDR3 totals 17 residues. Germline values: CDR1 LNHDA, CDR2 SQIVND (reference sequence). The sequencing here drew on PBMCs, taken from a glioma patient whose treatment included an IDH1 peptide vaccine. This rearrangement joins TRBV19 to TRBJ1-1, with 12 bases fitting TRBD1. The clonotype comes from a woman aged 50 to 60 with glioma. This CDR3 reads CASSHHRGQGAGNEAFF. The CDR3 DNA follows: TGTGCCAGTTCCCACCACCGGGGACAGGGGGCCGGGAATGAAGCTTTCTTT.